The T cell receptor beta chain described here comes from a study of blood T cells in healthy people across ages. With 4 bases removed from V and 5 bases from J, the gap between germline ends came to 21 bases. The V gene's germline CDR1 is LGHDT and CDR2 YNNKEL (reference sequence). This CDR3 contains 16 residues. PCR was performed a second time for roughly 7 to 12 cycles using a sample-barcoded 5' primer and a J-beta primer mix. One entry per CDR3 protein, called by TCRdb with MiXCR from the 5' RACE reads. In the table there are 1 million or so distinct CDR3 sequences, more than 35% of which are singletons. Overall study findings and caveats: Diversity figures derived from one million T cells were judged to underestimate the true value.

The sample holds a few counts of this clonotype. Its antigen is currently unknown. V is TRBV3-1 and J is TRBJ2-7, with D perhaps matching TRBD2 (5 bases). What was sequenced was blood. The source is a woman in her sixties in good health. The CDR3 loop is CASSPNVKQRINEQYF. In DNA form, the CDR3 reads TGTGCCAGCAGCCCCAATGTCAAGCAGCGGATCAACGAGCAGTACTTC.